Described below is a single T cell receptor (beta chain) sequence and its context. The antigen remains undetermined. The sample comes from a study of cytomegalovirus exposure and HLA in healthy donors. Study-wide findings and caveats: TCR beta V- and J-gene trimming, according to a later analysis, was linked to a missense DCLRE1C variant.

The CDR3 consists of 14 residues. Deletions cut 3 bases from V and 4 bases from J, with 13 bases between. CDR1 is ENHRY and CDR2 is SYGVKD in the germline V gene. PCR involved 60 Vbeta and 13 Jbeta primers. Assay: immunoSEQ multiplex PCR; the TCRdb copy retains only in-frame clones and omits some. This table has around 130,000 clones, over 75% appearing once. Specimen: PBMCs. The chain combines TRBV10-3 with TRBJ2-7, with a possible D match to TRBD1 (6 bases). The receptor was derived from a woman aged 18-35 years in good health and CMV-seronegative. CDR3 loop: CAISDPGHRYEQYF. The CDR3, as DNA: TGTGCCATCAGTGACCCGGGACATAGGTACGAGCAGTACTTC.